The 18 T cell receptor beta chains presented below share a single source sample, sequenced in a study of esophageal squamous cell carcinoma under preoperative chemotherapy. TCRdb reprocessed the PCR reads with MiXCR, giving one entry per CDR3 protein. The table lists about 16,000 distinct CDR3 sequences, around half of them singletons, with roughly 29% in the top ten. Time point of the sample: before preoperative PTX-NDP chemotherapy. The sample was taken from a patient given preoperative chemotherapy. The source of these receptors is a human donor with esophageal squamous cell carcinoma. The donor label of this sample is uncertain.

This clonotype came up once. V gene TRBV7-2 combines with J gene TRBJ2-3; TRBD1 might be the D (8 bases). Trimming removed 5 bases from V and 9 bases from J, with 24 bases in between. Germline V lookup: CDR1 SGHTA, CDR2 FQGNSA. The CDR3 length is 16 residues. The CDR3 region is CASSAPQGGAKDTQYF. The CDR3, as DNA: TGTGCCAGCAGCGCACCACAGGGGGGGGCCAAAGACACGCAGTATTTT.

The rearrangement uses TRBV11-3 and TRBJ2-5, with 9 bases lining up with TRBD1. Trimming at V came to 5 bases and at J to 5 bases, leaving 9 bases not matched to a gene. The CDR3 contains 15 residues. Per germline, CDR1 SGHNT and CDR2 YENEEA. As DNA, the CDR3 is TGTGCCAGCAGCGGTGGACAGGGGCCGGGGGAGACCCAGTACTTC. Protein sequence: CASSGGQGPGETQYF. Drawing the rest from reference TRBV11-3 and TRBJ2-5, the complete variable domain is EAGVVQSPRYKIIEKKQPVAFWCNPISGHNTLYWYLQNLGQGPELLIRYENEEAVDDSQLPKDRFSAERLKGVDSTLKIQPAELGDSAVYLCASSGGQGPGETQYFGPGTRLLVL.

This chain uses TRBV10-2 with TRBJ2-2; the match to TRBD2 covers 10 bases. There are 16 residues in the CDR3. Germline lookup yields CDR1 WSHSY and CDR2 SAAADI. V lost 7 bases and J lost 6; bases outside the gene matches: 11. The CDR3 DNA sequence: TGCGCCAGCAACAGACTGATAGCGGGAGGTGCCGGGGAGCTGTTTTTT. Its translation is CASNRLIAGGAGELFF.

The chain is built from TRBV18 and TRBJ2-7; 10 bases fit TRBD2. The J call may be faulty, since TRBJ2-5 better matches the DNA end. The CDR3 extends over 14 amino acids. Per germline, CDR1 KGHSH and CDR2 LQKENI. This CDR3 is CASSASGGQETQYF. As DNA, the CDR3 is TGTGCCAGCTCAGCTAGCGGGGGCCAAGAGACCCAGTACTTC.

This clonotype has just one count. Without the conserved terminal phenylalanine or tryptophan, this CDR3 likely stems from a read error. The limits of the CDR3 on the DNA are not certain, so only TCRdb's listed CDR3 is given. J is TRBJ2-5 and V is TRBV6-5; TRBD2, as called in the table, went unchecked against the DNA. The CDR3 is 17 residues long, counting both termini. The germline gives CDR1 MNHEY, CDR2 SVGAGI. CDR3 sequence reads: CGGGSSRGGVGQETRFL.

The chain joins TRBV7-6 to TRBJ2-2; a possible D gene is TRBD2 (5 bases). Trimming shortened V by 1 base and J by 11 bases, and 14 bases separated the two germline ends. Germline V gives CDR1 SGHVS, CDR2 FNYEAQ. This CDR3 has 14 residues. The CDR3 loop reads CASSLGPGIAELFF. For the CDR3, the DNA is TGTGCCAGCAGCTTAGGTCCGGGAATCGCAGAGCTGTTTTTT.

The chain links TRBV27 to TRBJ1-2, with TRBD1 identical over 9 bases. Germline lookup yields CDR1 MNHEY and CDR2 SMNVEV (reference sequence). The CDR3 covers 16 residues. V lost 5 bases to trimming and J lost 4 bases; unmatched junction nucleotides: 11. The CDR3 DNA reads as TGTGCCAGCAGTACAGGGGGCGCAGGTTCGTTCTATGGCTACACCTTC. Protein: CASSTGGAGSFYGYTF.

This clonotype was picked up a small number of times. The CDR3 region has the DNA TGTGCCAGCAGCCCGAATGTCAGGCGTGGCTTGGATACGCAGTATTTT. This gives the protein CASSPNVRRGLDTQYF. The rearrangement uses TRBV7-8 and TRBJ2-3; D unresolved. Trimming removed 5 bases at V and 6 bases at J, with 21 bases between. Germline V lookup: CDR1 SGHVS, CDR2 FQNEAQ. CDR3 length equals 16 residues.

Only a few counts were recorded for this clonotype. CDR3: CASSLSTPGLAGVQETQYF. The CDR3 nucleotides read TGTGCCAGCAGTTTAAGCACCCCGGGACTAGCGGGAGTCCAAGAGACCCAGTACTTC. The V gene is TRBV12-3 or TRBV12-4, the J gene TRBJ2-5, with TRBD2 matching over 14 bases. The CDR3 runs 19 residues. With V trimmed by 2 bases and J by 1 base, 9 bases remained unmatched.

This clonotype was seen a few times. One end of the junction does not line up with germline, which may come from a read error. In DNA form, the CDR3 reads TGTGCCAGCAGCTTAGGCCTGGGGCCGGGGGAGACCCAGTACTTT. Protein sequence: CASSLGLGPGETQYF. The chain carries TRBV11-3 and TRBJ2-5; D might be TRBD2 (6 bases). This CDR3 contains 15 residues. Germline-derived CDR1 and CDR2 are SGHNT and YENEEA.

In this sample, this clonotype turned up many times. This chain connects TRBV7-8 to TRBJ2-1; D is uncertain. Germline V gene lookup returns CDR1 SGHVS and CDR2 FQNEAQ. This CDR3 is 14 amino acids long. V lost 2 bases, J lost 10 bases, and 15 bases lay in between. The CDR3 here is CASSLTSRVDEQFF. The CDR3 DNA follows: TGTGCCAGCAGCTTAACCTCTAGGGTCGACGAGCAGTTCTTC.

Concerning this clonotype itself: A junction end diverges from the germline sequence, so it may reflect a read error. The chain joins TRBV7-2 to TRBJ2-3, with TRBD2 as a possible D gene (6 bases). There are 16 residues in the CDR3. Germline V gene sequence: CDR1 SGHTA, CDR2 FQGNSA. As DNA, the CDR3 is TGTGCCAGCAGCCCGCGACGGGGAGGAAGCCCAGATACGCAGTACTTT. The encoded protein is CASSPRRGGSPDTQYF. Full variable domain (remainder filled in from reference TRBV7-2 and TRBJ2-3): GAGVSQSPSNKVTEKGKDVELRCDPISGHTALYWYRQSLGQGLEFLIYFQGNSAPDKSGLPSDRFSAERTGGSVSTLTIQRTQQEDSAVYLCASSPRRGGSPDTQYFGPGTRLTVL.

The gene calls are TRBV7-2 and TRBJ2-3; D is possibly TRBD1 (5 bases). The better agreement between TRBJ2-4 and the DNA end casts doubt on the J call. The CDR3 contains 16 residues. In germline, CDR1 is SGHTA, CDR2 FQGNSA. Here the CDR3 DNA reads TGTGCCAGCAGCTTAGCGGGGCTGAGAGCCAAAGATACTCAGTACTTC. It is translated as CASSLAGLRAKDTQYF.

The chain recombines TRBV7-2 with TRBJ2-3; 9 bases match TRBD2. Germline V lookup: CDR1 SGHTA, CDR2 FQGNSA. The trim removed 5 bases at V and 3 bases at J, leaving 9 bases unmatched. This CDR3 region has 16 residues. CDR3 loop: CASSRGPSGVTDTQYF. The DNA of the CDR3 is TGTGCCAGCAGCCGTGGGCCTAGCGGGGTTACAGATACGCAGTATTTT.

Only a few counts were recorded for this clonotype. This chain connects TRBV11-3 to TRBJ2-1; D gene unclear. The J call is uncertain, as TRBJ2-5 better fits the DNA end. CDR1 and CDR2 from the germline V gene are SGHNT and YENEEA. The CDR3 covers 11 residues. The CDR3 spells CASSTQETQYF. The CDR3, as DNA: TGTGCCAGCAGCACTCAAGAGACCCAGTACTTC.

The chain uses TRBV20-1 and TRBJ2-3; D might be TRBD1 or TRBD2, each matching 6 bases. The DNA matches TRBJ2-1 better at its end, which makes the J call doubtful. This CDR3 spans 16 amino acids. Germline CDR1 reads DFQATT; CDR2 reads SNEGSKA (reference sequence). The chain's CDR3 is CSARGGGPGEAGEQFF. The CDR3 region has the DNA TGCAGTGCTAGGGGGGGCGGCCCTGGGGAGGCCGGTGAGCAGTTCTTC.

The chain combines TRBV6-1 with TRBJ2-7; 7 bases map to TRBD1. V was clipped by 1 base and J by 2 bases; unmatched bases: 5. The CDR3 sequence is 15 residues long. Germline V lookup: CDR1 MNHNS, CDR2 SASEGT. CDR3 DNA sequence: TGTGCCAGCAGTGAAGGGGGGACAGCTGCCTACGAGCAGTACTTC. This gives the protein CASSEGGTAAYEQYF.

This clonotype appeared a single time. The V gene is TRBV6-5, the J gene TRBJ2-4; possibly TRBD1 or TRBD2 for D (6 bases each). CDR1 MNHEY and CDR2 SVGAGI come from the germline V gene. Trimming removed 2 bases at V and 4 bases at J, with 12 bases between. The CDR3 extends over 15 amino acids. This CDR3 is CASSYVKGGKNIQYF. CDR3 nucleotides: TGTGCCAGCAGTTACGTCAAGGGGGGAAAAAACATTCAGTACTTC.